This T cell receptor beta chain derives from a study of T cells in Graves' hyperthyroidism and ophthalmopathy. At the level of the study: Peripheral blood collection took place at initial diagnosis, before any treatment. Study findings and constraints: Most thyroid clonotypes expanded above 0.001 were also detected in blood.

The CDR3 regions of TCR beta were amplified from RNA transcripts. TCR CDR3 underwent first-round RT-PCR with the HTBI primer set. TCRdb independently ran MiXCR on the multiplex PCR reads; one entry per CDR3 protein. The sample holds more than 300,000 distinct CDR3 sequences, less than 20% seen once. Patients were excluded because of uncontrolled infection, other autoimmune disease, pregnancy or lactation. Diagnoses used clinical symptoms, serum thyroxine and TRAb, thyroid ultrasound and orbital computed tomography. This clonotype was observed a few times. Its antigen is unknown. This CDR3 is 16 amino acids long. Germline CDR1 is SQVTM and CDR2 is ANQGSEA. V was pared by 1 base and J by 0 bases, with 9 bases of the junction left unmatched.

The rearrangement joins TRBV29-1 to TRBJ2-7, with 7 bases matching TRBD2. Sequencing was performed on blood. The TCR originated in a man in his late teens or twenties with Graves' ophthalmopathy. Here the CDR3 reads CSVEVGGGSSSYEQYF. The CDR3 DNA reads TGCAGCGTTGAAGTTGGCGGGGGTTCGAGCTCCTACGAGCAGTACTTC.